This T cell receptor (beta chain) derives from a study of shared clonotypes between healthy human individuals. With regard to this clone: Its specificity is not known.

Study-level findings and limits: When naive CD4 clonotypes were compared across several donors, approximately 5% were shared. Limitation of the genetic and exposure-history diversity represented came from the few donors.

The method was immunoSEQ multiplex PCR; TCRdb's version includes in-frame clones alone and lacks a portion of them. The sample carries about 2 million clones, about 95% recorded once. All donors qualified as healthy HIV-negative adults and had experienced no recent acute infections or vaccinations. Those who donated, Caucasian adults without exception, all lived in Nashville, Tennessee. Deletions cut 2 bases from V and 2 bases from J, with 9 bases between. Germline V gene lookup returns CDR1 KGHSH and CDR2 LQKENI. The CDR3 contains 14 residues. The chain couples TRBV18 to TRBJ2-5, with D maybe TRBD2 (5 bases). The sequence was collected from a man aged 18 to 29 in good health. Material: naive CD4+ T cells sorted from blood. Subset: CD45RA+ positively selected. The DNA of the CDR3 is TGTGCCAGCTCACCAAGGTCGGGGCAAGAGACCCAGTACTTC. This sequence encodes CASSPRSGQETQYF.